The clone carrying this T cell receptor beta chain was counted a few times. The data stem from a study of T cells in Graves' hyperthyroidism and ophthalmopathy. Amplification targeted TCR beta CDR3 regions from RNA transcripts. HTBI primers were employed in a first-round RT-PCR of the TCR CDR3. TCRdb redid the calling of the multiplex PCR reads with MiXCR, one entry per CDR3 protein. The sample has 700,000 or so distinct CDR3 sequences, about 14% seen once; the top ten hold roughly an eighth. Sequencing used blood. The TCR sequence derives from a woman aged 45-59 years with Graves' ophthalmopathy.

DNA of the CDR3: TGCAGTGCTAGTCCTAGCGGGAGAAGGGGCGGGGAGCTGTTTTTT. Its protein product is CSASPSGRRGGELFF. The chain has TRBV20-1 and TRBJ2-2, with 10 bases that match TRBD2. The CDR3 length is 15 residues. The J segment lost 7 bases and the V segment lost 3 bases, leaving 8 bases of the junction unmatched. The germline V gene encodes CDR1 DFQATT and CDR2 SNEGSKA (reference sequence).